This T cell receptor beta chain stems from a study of T cells in Graves' hyperthyroidism and ophthalmopathy (dated by TCRdb to 2018 to 2020). In terms of the full investigation: Peripheral blood was sampled at the time of initial diagnosis, prior to any treatment. TCR Vbeta CDR3 sequencing of approximately 140 peripheral blood samples (roughly 43 ophthalmopathy, approximately 80 hyperthyroidism and some 17 progressor patients) is reported in the paper. To identify TCR V-J signatures that set the groups apart, the researchers used a discovery cohort of 95 to 100 patients, made up of 40 to 45 with Graves' ophthalmopathy and 57 with stable Graves' hyperthyroidism. Prospective prediction of ophthalmopathy was tested in an independent validation cohort consisting of roughly 19 hyperthyroidism patients and approximately 16 patients who later progressed to ophthalmopathy. The roughly 94 discovery patients were randomly split 7:3 into training and test sets. After sampling, hyperthyroidism patients received methimazole starting at 30 mg daily, and ophthalmopathy patients received high-dose intravenous methylprednisolone. In addition, the study compared T-cell repertoires in thyroid tissue and in blood from a handful of Graves' hyperthyroidism patients. The full study reports these points: A 13 V-J signature model separated ophthalmopathy from stable hyperthyroidism, with 87.88% sensitivity and 81% to 82% specificity in cross-validation and 80%/75% in testing. In validation, progression to ophthalmopathy was predicted by the model with 65% to 71% sensitivity and roughly 72% specificity, a median of about 6.8 months before onset. Most expanded thyroid clonotypes (frequency above 0.001) were also found in blood, which suggests that blood repertoires may mirror thyroid immune responses. Sample size was not statistically predetermined, and investigators were not blinded to group allocation.

A patient counted as having stable Graves' hyperthyroidism if no progression to ophthalmopathy occurred over 18 months of follow-up. The hyperthyroidism patients were between 18 and 65 years old and newly diagnosed, with a disease duration of less than 2 months. Any patient with an uncontrolled infection, another autoimmune disease, pregnancy or lactation was excluded. Diagnoses were based on clinical symptoms, serum thyroxine and TRAb, thyroid ultrasound and orbital computed tomography. PBMCs were separated from approximately 9.9 ml of fresh peripheral blood using Ficoll-Paque density gradient centrifugation. Total RNA was extracted using Trizol reagent, and RNA quality was assessed on an Agilent 2100 Bioanalyzer. The TCR beta CDR3 regions were amplified from the RNA transcripts. For the first round of RT-PCR on the TCR CDR3, the HTBI primer set was used together with the Qiagen OneStep RT-PCR kit. Libraries were constructed in a second round of multiplex PCR, after which size selection and purification were performed. The libraries were sequenced on an Illumina HiSeq2000 using paired-end 100 bp reads. The original methods were these. SOAPnuke was used to process the raw data, with reads discarded if the reads contained adapters or uncalled bases, had a mean Phred below 15, or lacked an exact constant-primer or identifier match. High-quality paired reads were merged using COPE v1.2.5, and each unique nucleotide sequence was defined as a clonotype. MiTCR v1.1 was used to align clonotypes to the IMGT TRBV, TRBD and TRBJ reference segments. Analysis was restricted to V-J combinations with a frequency above 0.0001, which covered just over 98% of repertoires. The TCS score was defined as the ratio of F50 (clonal expansion) to E x V (chaos), calculated using BLOSUM62-based TCRdist between CDR3 peptides within each V-J. Welch's t-statistics and random forest reduced around 520 V-J features to about 13, which were used in a naive Bayes classifier (R e1071). The public reads were reanalyzed by TCRdb: fastp trimming at Q25, MiXCR alignment, in-frame beta chains only. Identical CDR3 protein sequences are pooled into one entry, listed with their most common genes and DNA. TCRdb's processing, not the authors' own work, is the source of the V and J calls. The sample table shows approximately 520,000 distinct CDR3 sequences, and less than 25% are seen once. The ten largest clones represent about a quarter of the sample.

V sheds 3 bases and J sheds 1 base, leaving 10 bases between their ends. Reading from cysteine to phenylalanine, the CDR3 counts 14 amino acids. Solely the CDR3 DNA is kept, with 42 bases framed from the first base. The CDR1 and CDR2 encoded by the germline V gene are SGHAT and FQNNGV. This clonotype was found many times. Its antigen is unknown. No base quality information exists; no much larger clone differs at one position. Sequenced input: blood. This TCR derives from a man between 18 and 35 years old with Graves' hyperthyroidism. Recombination linked TRBV11-2 to TRBJ2-7; the D segment cannot be called with confidence. CDR3 loop: CASSLVDMSYEQYF. The DNA sequence is TGTGCCAGCAGCTTGGTTGACATGTCCTACGAGCAGTACTTC.